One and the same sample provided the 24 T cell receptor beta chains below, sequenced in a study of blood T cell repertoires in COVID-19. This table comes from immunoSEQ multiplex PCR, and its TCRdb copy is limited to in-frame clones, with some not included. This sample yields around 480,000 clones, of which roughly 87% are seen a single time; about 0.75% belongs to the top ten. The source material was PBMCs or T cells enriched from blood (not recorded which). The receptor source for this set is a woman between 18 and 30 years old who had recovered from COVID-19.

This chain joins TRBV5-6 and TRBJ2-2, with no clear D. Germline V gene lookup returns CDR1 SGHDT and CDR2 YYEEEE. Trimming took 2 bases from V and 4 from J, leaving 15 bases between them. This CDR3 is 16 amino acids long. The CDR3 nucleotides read TGTGCCAGCAGCTTTGTTGAGGTACTCCTCACCGGGGAGCTGTTTTTT. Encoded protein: CASSFVEVLLTGELFF.

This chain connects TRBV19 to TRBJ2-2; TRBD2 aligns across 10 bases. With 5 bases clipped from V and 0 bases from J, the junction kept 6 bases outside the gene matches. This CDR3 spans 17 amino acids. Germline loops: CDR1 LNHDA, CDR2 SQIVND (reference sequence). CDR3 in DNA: TGTGCCAGTAGTCCCCCTAGCGGGGGCTCGAACACCGGGGAGCTGTTTTTT. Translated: CASSPPSGGSNTGELFF.

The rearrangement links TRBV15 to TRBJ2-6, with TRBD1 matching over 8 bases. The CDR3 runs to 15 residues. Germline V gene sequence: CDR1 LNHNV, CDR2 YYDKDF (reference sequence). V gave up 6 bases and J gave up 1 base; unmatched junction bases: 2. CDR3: CATRQGGSGANVLTF. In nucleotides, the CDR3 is TGTGCCACCAGACAGGGGGGTTCTGGGGCCAACGTCCTGACTTTC.

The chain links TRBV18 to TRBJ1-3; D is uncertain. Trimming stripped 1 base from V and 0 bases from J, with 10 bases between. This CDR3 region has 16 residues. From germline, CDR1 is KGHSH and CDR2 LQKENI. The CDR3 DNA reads TGTGCCAGCTCACCACAGGAGATTCCCTCTGGAAACACCATATATTTT. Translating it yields CASSPQEIPSGNTIYF.

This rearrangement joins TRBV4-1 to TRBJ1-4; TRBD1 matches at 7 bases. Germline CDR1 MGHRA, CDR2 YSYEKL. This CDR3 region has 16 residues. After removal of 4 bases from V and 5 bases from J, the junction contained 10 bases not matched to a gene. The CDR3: CASSRQSGTVNEKLFF. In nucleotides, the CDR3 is TGCGCCAGCAGCCGCCAATCCGGGACAGTGAATGAAAAACTGTTTTTT.

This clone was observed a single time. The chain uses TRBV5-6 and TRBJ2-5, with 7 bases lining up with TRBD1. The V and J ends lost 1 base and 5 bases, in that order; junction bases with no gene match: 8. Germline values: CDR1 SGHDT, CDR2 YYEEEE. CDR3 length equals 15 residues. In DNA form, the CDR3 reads TGTGCCAGCAGCTTGTTCTGGACAGGCTCTGAGACCCAGTACTTC. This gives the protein CASSLFWTGSETQYF. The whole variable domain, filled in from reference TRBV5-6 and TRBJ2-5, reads DAGVTQSPTHLIKTRGQQVTLRCSPKSGHDTVSWYQQALGQGPQFIFQYYEEEERQRGNFPDRFSGHQFPNYSSELNVNALLLGDSALYLCASSLFWTGSETQYFGPGTRLLVL.

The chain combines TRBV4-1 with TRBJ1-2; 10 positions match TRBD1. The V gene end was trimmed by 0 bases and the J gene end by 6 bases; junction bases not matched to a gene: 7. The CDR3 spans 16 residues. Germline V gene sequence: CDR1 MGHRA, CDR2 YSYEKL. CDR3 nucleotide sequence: TGCGCCAGCAGCCAAGATCAGTTCGGGACAGGGGATGGCTACACCTTC. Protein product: CASSQDQFGTGDGYTF.

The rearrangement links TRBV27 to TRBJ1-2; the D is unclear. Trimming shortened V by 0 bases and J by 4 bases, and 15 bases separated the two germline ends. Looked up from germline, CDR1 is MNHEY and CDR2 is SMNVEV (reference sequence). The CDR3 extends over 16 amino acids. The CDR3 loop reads CASSLSGRPGAYGYTF. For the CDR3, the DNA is TGTGCCAGCAGTTTATCGGGGAGGCCAGGCGCCTATGGCTACACCTTC.

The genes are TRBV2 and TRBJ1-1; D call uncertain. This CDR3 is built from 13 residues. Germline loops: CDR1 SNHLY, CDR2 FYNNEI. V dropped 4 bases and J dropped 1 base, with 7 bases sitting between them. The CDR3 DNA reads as TGTGCCAGCAGTGGGAGGGCGAACACTGAAGCTTTCTTT. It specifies CASSGRANTEAFF.

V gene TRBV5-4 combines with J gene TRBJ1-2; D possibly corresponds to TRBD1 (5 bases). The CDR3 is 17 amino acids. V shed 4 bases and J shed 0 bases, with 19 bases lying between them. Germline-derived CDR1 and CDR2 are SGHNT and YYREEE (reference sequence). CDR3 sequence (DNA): TGTGCCAGCAGCCCTCCGCCAGCCAGGGCAGCTAACTATGGCTACACCTTC. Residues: CASSPPPARAANYGYTF.

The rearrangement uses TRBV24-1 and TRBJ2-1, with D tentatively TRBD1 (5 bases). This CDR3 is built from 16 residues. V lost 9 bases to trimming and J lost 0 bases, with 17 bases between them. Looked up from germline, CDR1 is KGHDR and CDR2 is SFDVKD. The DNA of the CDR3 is TGTGCCACCTCTAGACAGCTCTCGAGCTCCTACAATGAGCAGTTCTTC. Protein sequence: CATSRQLSSSYNEQFF.

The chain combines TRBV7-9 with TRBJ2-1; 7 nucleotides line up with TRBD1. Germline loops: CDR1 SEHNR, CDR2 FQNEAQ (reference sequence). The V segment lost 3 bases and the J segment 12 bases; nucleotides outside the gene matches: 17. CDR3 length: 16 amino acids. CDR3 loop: CASSLKPGQRRVVQFF. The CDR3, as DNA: TGTGCCAGCAGCTTGAAGCCGGGACAGAGAAGGGTTGTGCAGTTCTTC.

DNA for the CDR3: TGCGCCAGCAGCCAAGTACAGGGGGAGGGCTACACCTTC. Translated: CASSQVQGEGYTF. V usage is TRBV4-1 and J usage is TRBJ1-2, with 8 bases fitting TRBD1. Germline values: CDR1 MGHRA, CDR2 YSYEKL. The CDR3 has 13 residues. V trimming: 1 base; J trimming: 8 bases; junction bases outside the gene matches: 3.

The CDR3 is CASSLQGRNEQYF. The CDR3 nucleotides read TGTGCCAGCAGCTTACAGGGTAGGAACGAGCAGTACTTC. The chain couples TRBV5-5 to TRBJ2-7; TRBD1 is a possible D gene (6 bases). There are 13 residues in the CDR3. CDR1 is SGHKS and CDR2 is YYEKEE in the germline V gene (reference sequence). The V end lost 2 bases, the J end lost 5 bases, and 11 bases lay between the germline ends.

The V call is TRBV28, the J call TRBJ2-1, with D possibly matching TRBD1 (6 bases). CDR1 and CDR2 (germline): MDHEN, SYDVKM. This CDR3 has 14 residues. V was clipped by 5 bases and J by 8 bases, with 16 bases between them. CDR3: CASSLDTDSYEQFF. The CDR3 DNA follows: TGTGCCAGCAGTCTCGATACGGACAGCTATGAGCAGTTCTTC. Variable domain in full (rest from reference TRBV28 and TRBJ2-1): DVKVTQSSRYLVKRTGEKVFLECVQDMDHENMFWYRQDPGLGLRLIYFSYDVKMKEKGDIPEGYSVSREKKERFSLILESASTNQTSMYLCASSLDTDSYEQFFGPGTRLTVL.

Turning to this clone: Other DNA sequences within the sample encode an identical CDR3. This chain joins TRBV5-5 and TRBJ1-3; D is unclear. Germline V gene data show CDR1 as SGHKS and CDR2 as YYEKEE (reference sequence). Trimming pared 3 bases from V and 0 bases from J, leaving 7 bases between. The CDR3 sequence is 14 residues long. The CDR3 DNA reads TGTGCCAGCAGCTCAGGTGTCTCTGGAAACACCATATATTTT. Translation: CASSSGVSGNTIYF.

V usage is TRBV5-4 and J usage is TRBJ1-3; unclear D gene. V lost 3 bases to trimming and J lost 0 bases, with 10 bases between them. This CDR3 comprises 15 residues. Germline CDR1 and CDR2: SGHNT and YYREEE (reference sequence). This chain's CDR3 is CASSYRGNSGNTIYF. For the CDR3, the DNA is TGTGCCAGCAGCTACCGGGGAAACTCTGGAAACACCATATATTTT.

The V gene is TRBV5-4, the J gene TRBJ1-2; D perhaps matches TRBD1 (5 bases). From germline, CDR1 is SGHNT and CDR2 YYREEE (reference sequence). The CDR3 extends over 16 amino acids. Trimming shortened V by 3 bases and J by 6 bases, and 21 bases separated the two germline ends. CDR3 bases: TGTGCCAGCAGCTCGTTACGGGAGGTAGGGGTAGATGGCTACACCTTC. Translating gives CASSSLREVGVDGYTF.

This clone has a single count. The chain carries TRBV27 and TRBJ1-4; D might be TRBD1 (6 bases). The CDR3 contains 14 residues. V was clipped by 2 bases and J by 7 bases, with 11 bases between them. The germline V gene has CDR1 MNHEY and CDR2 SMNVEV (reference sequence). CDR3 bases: TGTGCCAGCAGTTTAATGCAGGGGTTTGAAAAACTGTTTTTT. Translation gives CASSLMQGFEKLFF.

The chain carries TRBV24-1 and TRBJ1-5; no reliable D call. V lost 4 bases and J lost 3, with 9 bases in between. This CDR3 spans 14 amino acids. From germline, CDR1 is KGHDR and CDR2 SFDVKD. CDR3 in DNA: TGTGCCACCAGTGAGGGCAGCTTCAATCAGCCCCAGCATTTT. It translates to CATSEGSFNQPQHF.

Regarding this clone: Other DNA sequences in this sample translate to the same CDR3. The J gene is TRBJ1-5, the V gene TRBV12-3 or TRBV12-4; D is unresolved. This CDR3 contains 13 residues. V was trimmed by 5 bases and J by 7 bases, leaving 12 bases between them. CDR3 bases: TGTGCCAGCAGTCTAAGCAGGAACCAGCCCCAGCATTTT. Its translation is CASSLSRNQPQHF.

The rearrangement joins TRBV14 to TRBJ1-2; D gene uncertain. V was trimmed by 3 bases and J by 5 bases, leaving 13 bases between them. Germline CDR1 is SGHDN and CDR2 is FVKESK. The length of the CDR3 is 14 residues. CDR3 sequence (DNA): TGTGCCAGCAGCCACTCGATGGGCCCTTATGGCTACACCTTC. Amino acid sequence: CASSHSMGPYGYTF.

The CDR3 DNA reads as TGTGCCAGCAGCGCCTCTAGCGGAGAGACCCAGTACTTC. Translating gives CASSASSGETQYF. This rearrangement joins TRBV11-2 to TRBJ2-5; 7 nucleotides agree with TRBD2. Germline assignment: CDR1 SGHAT and CDR2 FQNNGV. This CDR3 comprises 13 residues. The V segment lost 5 bases and the J segment 4 bases; nucleotides outside the gene matches: 4.

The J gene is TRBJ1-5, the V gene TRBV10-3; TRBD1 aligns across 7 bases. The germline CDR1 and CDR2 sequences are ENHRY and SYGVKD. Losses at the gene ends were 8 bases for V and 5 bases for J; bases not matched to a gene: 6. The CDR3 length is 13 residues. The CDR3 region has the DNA TGTGCCATCGCGGGACAGAGGGATCAGCCCCAGCATTTT. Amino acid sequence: CAIAGQRDQPQHF.